This T cell receptor beta chain was captured in a study of T cells in narcolepsy. Whole-study findings and limits: Blood of same and different patients, but not healthy controls, reportedly held recurring autoreactive clonotypes. HCRT-specific and TRIB2-specific autoreactive clonotypes appeared among same-patient CSF and blood CD4+ clonotypes. Autoreactive clone sequences were missing from some blood memory CD4+ repertoires.

With regard to this clone: The antigen is undetermined.

Assay used: immunoSEQ multiplex PCR; TCRdb lists only in-frame clones, some missing. There are 27,000 or so clones in the sample; around 82% occur only once, and about 1.1% lies in the top ten. The germline V gene has CDR1 LNHDA and CDR2 SQIVND (reference sequence). The V end was cut by 4 bases, the J end by 6 bases, with 10 bases between. The CDR3 is 13 residues long. The clonotype was recovered from a human donor with narcolepsy. The chain joins TRBV19 to TRBJ1-5; D not certain. Source material: CD45RA- memory CD4+ T cells from PBMCs. Here the CDR3 reads CASSREIGQPQHF. CDR3 in DNA: TGTGCCAGTAGTAGGGAGATTGGTCAGCCCCAGCATTTT.